This T cell receptor (beta chain) was captured by sequencing in a study of neoadjuvant anti-PD-1 for oral cavity cancer. Looking at the study overall: Patients without progression received a fourth nivolumab dose around day 43, then surgical resection on days 50-56. General study points: Each response group had just a few patients in TCR analyses. Higher pretreatment blood Treg/Th17 ratios correlated with higher pretreatment blood and lower post-treatment tumor TCRbeta clonality.

Assay used: immunoSEQ multiplex PCR; TCRdb lists only in-frame clones, some missing. The sample holds 15,000 or so clones, around two thirds seen once. Cohort: HPV-negative, locally advanced oral cavity squamous cell carcinoma patients. Comments on this clone: Antigen: not known.

This CDR3 is 15 amino acids long. The germline V gene encodes CDR1 MNHNS and CDR2 SASEGT. V gave up 1 base and J gave up 6 bases, with 12 bases separating them. Here the sequenced sample was PBMCs, taken before nivolumab (anti-PD-1) treatment. This TCR came from a person aged 40 to 85 with oral cavity squamous cell carcinoma. The V and J genes are TRBV6-1 and TRBJ2-2, with no clear D. The CDR3 region is CASSEGLGVPGELFF. In DNA form, the CDR3 reads TGTGCCAGCAGTGAAGGTCTAGGAGTCCCCGGGGAGCTGTTTTTT.